This T cell receptor (beta chain) derives from a study of CD8 T cells in Susac syndrome. About the research overall: Of the sequenced Susac syndrome patients, six had active disease and eight were in remission.

Regarding this clonotype: Antigen unknown.

General study points: The relatively small number of individuals in the TCR sequencing and HLA analysis was acknowledged by the study.

RNA amounts of about 0.5 to 1 ug underwent reverse transcription with random hexamers. Amplification of TCR beta CDR3 by immunoSEQ multiplex PCR spanned 54 Vbeta and 13 Jbeta. TCRdb called the immunoSEQ multiplex PCR reads again in MiXCR, with one record for every CDR3 protein. The sample consists of 170,000 or so distinct CDR3 sequences, approximately 95% of them appearing once. The CDR3 totals 15 residues. CDR1 is SGDLS, CDR2 YYNGEE, per germline. V lost 0 bases to trimming and J lost 5 bases; unmatched junction nucleotides: 2. TEMRA cells were FACS-enriched, and CD8+ and CD4+ T cells were isolated negatively.

The sample consisted of CD4+ T cells from PBMCs. The TCR was taken from a human donor with Susac syndrome. The V gene is TRBV9, the J gene TRBJ2-1, with 10 bases matching TRBD2. This CDR3 reads CASSVGTSGNNEQFF. DNA for the CDR3: TGTGCCAGCAGCGTAGGCACTAGCGGGAACAATGAGCAGTTCTTC. Combining the CDR3 with reference TRBV9 and TRBJ2-1 gives the whole variable domain DSGVTQTPKHLITATGQRVTLRCSPRSGDLSVYWYQQSLDQGLQFLIQYYNGEERAKGNILERFSAQQFPDLHSELNLSSLELGDSALYFCASSVGTSGNNEQFFGPGTRLTVL.